The 10 T cell receptor beta chains below come from one sample, sequenced in a study of T-cell memory formation after mild COVID-19. Each CDR3 protein gets one entry after TCRdb re-called the 5' RACE reads with MiXCR. The sample contains about 110,000 distinct CDR3 sequences, over 15% of which appear only once. What was sequenced was PBMCs or a T cell subset sorted from them (not recorded which). The receptors here all came from a man younger than 35 who had mild COVID-19 (a few samples of this study predate the infection). Cell type and time point are not known.

This chain uses TRBV5-1 with TRBJ2-5, with a possible D match to TRBD1 (6 bases). Looked up from germline, CDR1 is SGHRS and CDR2 is YFSETQ. The germline V and J ends were trimmed by 4 bases and 1 base, with 14 bases remaining between them. This CDR3 has 15 residues. The CDR3 spells CASSGGQLLQETQYF. CDR3 bases: TGCGCCAGCAGCGGAGGACAGCTTCTCCAAGAGACCCAGTACTTC. Using reference TRBV5-1 and TRBJ2-5 for the parts outside the CDR3, the full variable domain is KAGVTQTPRYLIKTRGQQVTLSCSPISGHRSVSWYQQTPGQGLQFLFEYFSETQRNKGNFPGRFSGRQFSNSRSEMNVSTLELGDSALYLCASSGGQLLQETQYFGPGTRLLVL.

This chain links TRBV7-3 with TRBJ2-1; perhaps TRBD2 as D (5 bases). Germline V gene data show CDR1 as SGHTA and CDR2 as FQGTGA. The ends were cut back, 5 bases at V and 6 bases at J, with 11 bases in the middle. CDR3 size: 13 residues. The CDR3 loop reads CASSPQGGNEQFF. As DNA, the CDR3 is TGTGCCAGCAGCCCCCAAGGAGGCAATGAGCAGTTCTTC.

Here the CDR3 reads CASSLSGTYNEQFF. CDR3 nucleotides: TGTGCCAGCAGCTTATCTGGAACCTACAATGAGCAGTTCTTC. The rearrangement links TRBV7-3 to TRBJ2-1; D call uncertain. Germline CDR1 and CDR2: SGHTA and FQGTGA. V was cut by 2 bases and J by 2 bases, with 7 bases left in between. The CDR3 extends over 14 amino acids.

This clonotype was detected only a few times. The chain recombines TRBV12-3 or TRBV12-4 with TRBJ2-5; 13 bases match TRBD2. This CDR3 has 16 residues. Unmatched junction bases numbered 6, after V lost 6 bases and J lost 2 bases. CDR3 loop: CASSSGLAGVQETQYF. CDR3 nucleotides: TGTGCCAGCAGCTCCGGACTAGCGGGGGTTCAAGAGACCCAGTACTTC.

This clonotype appeared a few times. The chain joins TRBV15 to TRBJ2-5; possibly TRBD2 for D (7 bases). CDR3 length equals 16 residues. Trimming removed 1 base at V and 6 bases at J, with 18 bases between. Germline-derived CDR1 and CDR2 are LNHNV and YYDKDF (reference sequence). CDR3 residues: CATSRGGGGAVKTQYF. CDR3 nucleotides: TGTGCCACCAGCAGAGGAGGAGGGGGGGCCGTTAAGACCCAGTACTTC.

This clonotype was counted ten times or more. The CDR3 bases are TGTGCCAGCAGCTGGGTGCGGGGGGGCTCCTACAATGAGCAGTTCTTC. Amino acid sequence: CASSWVRGGSYNEQFF. This chain joins TRBV7-2 and TRBJ2-1; 9 nucleotides agree with TRBD2. V shed 4 bases and J 0 bases; nucleotides not matched to a gene: 4. The length of the CDR3 is 16 residues. Looked up from germline, CDR1 is SGHTA and CDR2 is FQGNSA.

The sample holds a few counts of this clonotype. V usage is TRBV29-1 and J usage is TRBJ1-2; no clear D. In germline, CDR1 is SQVTM, CDR2 ANQGSEA. This CDR3 region has 13 residues. V was trimmed by 3 bases and J by 8 bases, leaving 16 bases between them. The CDR3 coding sequence is TGCAGCGTTGAGGGAGAACCAGACTCAGGCTACACCTTC. Translation gives CSVEGEPDSGYTF.

This chain uses TRBV7-8 with TRBJ2-1, with a weak D call TRBD2 (7 bases). There are 14 residues in the CDR3. CDR1 is SGHVS and CDR2 is FQNEAQ in the germline V gene. V dropped 8 bases and J dropped 5 bases, with 16 bases sitting between them. The chain's CDR3 is CASGLTGGDNEQFF. In nucleotides, the CDR3 is TGTGCCAGCGGTCTGACGGGGGGCGACAATGAGCAGTTCTTC.

V is TRBV27 and J is TRBJ2-7; 10 positions match TRBD2. This CDR3 has 15 amino acids. The junction had 4 bases not matched to a gene; V was cut back by 2 bases and J by 3 bases. CDR1 is MNHEY and CDR2 is SMNVEV in the germline V gene (reference sequence). The CDR3 is CASSLRTSGNYEQYF. CDR3 coding DNA: TGTGCCAGCAGTTTAAGGACTAGCGGAAACTACGAGCAGTACTTC.

The chain carries TRBV4-2 and TRBJ2-3; 16 nucleotides line up with TRBD2. V gave up 5 bases and J gave up 6 bases; unmatched junction bases: 5. The CDR3 is 16 amino acids. The germline V gene has CDR1 LGHNA and CDR2 YNFKEQ. For the CDR3, the DNA is TGTGCCAGCAGCTTGGGACTAGCGGGGGGGCCGGATACGCAGTATTTT. Translated, it gives CASSLGLAGGPDTQYF.